The 29 T cell receptor beta chains below all came from one sample that was sequenced in a study of sequential checkpoint blockade in melanoma. Sequencing used immunoSEQ multiplex PCR; TCRdb keeps in-frame clones, though not all of them. The sample yields about 8,400 clones, about 88% seen once. This sample's treatment: randomized to nivolumab then ipilimumab (arm A) or the reverse (arm B). The sequencing here drew on CD8+ T cells sorted from blood (inferred from file names), taken from a patient given nivolumab and ipilimumab in sequence. These TCRs come from a human donor with melanoma.

The CDR3, as DNA: TGTGCCAGCAGTAACCCCGACTCGTACCCCTACGAGCAGTACTTC. The encoded protein is CASSNPDSYPYEQYF. The chain joins TRBV6-5 to TRBJ2-7, with D uncertain. Germline lookup yields CDR1 MNHEY and CDR2 SVGAGI. The CDR3 length is 15 residues. V lost 5 bases to trimming and J lost 2 bases, with 16 bases between them.

The chain joins TRBV28 to TRBJ2-7; TRBD1 agrees at 7 bases. The V segment lost 5 bases and the J segment 6 bases; nucleotides outside the gene matches: 10. The CDR3 is 14 residues long. Per germline, CDR1 MDHEN and CDR2 SYDVKM. CDR3 in DNA: TGTGCCAGCAGTACAGGGGCGTCTCCACTCGAGCAGTACTTC. It translates to CASSTGASPLEQYF.

In this sample, this clone turned up once. The chain employs TRBV10-2 and TRBJ2-7; D is undetermined. V was shortened by 0 bases and J by 7 bases, with 10 bases between the two germline ends. The CDR3 is 13 residues long. Germline V gene lookup returns CDR1 WSHSY and CDR2 SAAADI. CDR3 loop: CASSESFRLEQYF. Here the CDR3 DNA reads TGCGCCAGCAGTGAGTCATTTCGGTTAGAGCAGTACTTC.

The chain links TRBV6-6 to TRBJ2-7, with a weak D call TRBD2 (5 bases). The CDR3 is 14 residues long. With 0 bases removed from V and 3 bases from J, the gap between germline ends came to 9 bases. Germline-derived CDR1 and CDR2 are MNHNY and SVGAGI (reference sequence). CDR3 sequence (DNA): TGTGCCAGCAGTTACTCGAACAGCGGCTACGAGCAGTACGTC. Its protein product is CASSYSNSGYEQYV.

The chain combines TRBV4-1 with TRBJ2-7, with D possibly TRBD1 on 5 matching bases. This CDR3 comprises 15 residues. The germline gives CDR1 MGHRA, CDR2 YSYEKL. Trimming took 1 base from V and 2 from J, leaving 12 bases between them. CDR3 residues: CASSQGGQGAYEQYF. CDR3 nucleotides: TGCGCCAGCAGCCAAGGGGGCCAGGGTGCCTACGAGCAGTACTTC.

This clone appeared a single time. V and J are TRBV29-1 and TRBJ1-2; no definite D call. Germline assignment: CDR1 SQVTM and CDR2 ANQGSEA. The CDR3 is made up of 10 amino acids. V was cut by 3 bases and J by 7 bases, with 6 bases left in between. The CDR3: CSVDGSGYTF. CDR3 bases: TGCAGCGTTGATGGGAGTGGCTACACCTTC.

The chain recombines TRBV9 with TRBJ2-6; 7 bases agree with TRBD1. Germline V CDR1 and CDR2: SGDLS, YYNGEE. The V gene end was trimmed by 3 bases and the J gene end by 2 bases; junction bases not matched to a gene: 2. This CDR3 comprises 15 residues. In DNA form, the CDR3 reads TGTGCCAGCAGCGCAACAGGGGCTGGGGCCAACGTCCTGACTTTC. Translated, it gives CASSATGAGANVLTF.

The chain combines TRBV15 with TRBJ1-5; D possibly corresponds to TRBD1 (6 bases). Trimming left V 2 bases short and J 5 bases short, with 13 bases between. CDR3 size: 15 residues. Per the germline V gene, CDR1 is LNHNV and CDR2 is YYDKDF (reference sequence). CDR3 protein: CATSRTWDNYQPQHF. DNA for the CDR3: TGTGCCACCAGCAGAACGTGGGACAATTATCAGCCCCAGCATTTT.

V is TRBV5-6 and J is TRBJ2-7; tentative D call: TRBD2 (6 bases). The germline V gene encodes CDR1 SGHDT and CDR2 YYEEEE. The CDR3 is 14 residues long. The V and J ends lost 4 bases and 0 bases respectively, with 11 bases between them. The CDR3 loop is CASSPGTSSYEQYF. CDR3 bases: TGTGCCAGCAGCCCCGGGACTTCCTCCTACGAGCAGTACTTC.

The V gene is TRBV5-4, the J gene TRBJ2-7; TRBD1 aligns across 11 bases. This CDR3 region has 15 residues. Germline CDR1 is SGHNT and CDR2 is YYREEE (reference sequence). V lost 5 bases, J lost 3 bases, and 7 bases stayed unmatched. Here the CDR3 reads CASRDTGTGGYEQYF. The CDR3 DNA reads TGTGCCAGCAGGGATACCGGGACAGGGGGCTACGAGCAGTACTTC.

The V gene is TRBV6-5, the J gene TRBJ1-1; D gene ambiguous. The CDR3 has 13 amino acids. The ends were cut back, 6 bases at V and 11 bases at J, with 19 bases in the middle. The germline V gene has CDR1 MNHEY and CDR2 SVGAGI. The CDR3 reads CASSPTARLEAFF. CDR3 DNA: TGTGCCAGCAGCCCTACGGCGCGACTTGAGGCTTTCTTT.

Written as DNA, the CDR3 is TGTGCCAGCAAAAGCACGCGCTCTGGAAACACCATATATTTT. Translated: CASKSTRSGNTIYF. The J gene is TRBJ1-3, the V gene TRBV6-5, with D hard to call. The CDR3 covers 14 residues. V dropped 7 bases and J dropped 0 bases, with 10 bases sitting between them. CDR1 is MNHEY and CDR2 is SVGAGI in the germline V gene.

This clone appeared once. V is TRBV28 and J is TRBJ2-7, with D perhaps matching TRBD2 (6 bases). Germline CDR1 reads MDHEN; CDR2 reads SYDVKM. The CDR3 extends over 14 amino acids. Trimming took 3 bases from V and 2 from J, leaving 11 bases between them. CDR3 sequence: CASSLEGGTYEQYF. The CDR3 DNA follows: TGTGCCAGCAGTTTGGAGGGCGGGACCTACGAGCAGTACTTC.

The chain carries TRBV15 and TRBJ2-7, with D unresolved. From germline, CDR1 is LNHNV and CDR2 YYDKDF (reference sequence). CDR3 length: 13 residues. The germline V and J ends were trimmed by 0 bases and 7 bases, with 10 bases remaining between them. CDR3 sequence reads: CATSRDGSWEQYF. The CDR3 DNA follows: TGTGCCACCAGCAGAGATGGCAGTTGGGAGCAGTACTTC.

The J gene is TRBJ2-7, the V gene TRBV11-2; TRBD2 matches at 8 bases. The germline V gene encodes CDR1 SGHAT and CDR2 FQNNGV. V dropped 0 bases and J dropped 4; count of bases not matched to a gene: 8. This CDR3 region has 16 residues. The CDR3 spells CASSLETSGRSYEQYV. CDR3 coding DNA: TGTGCCAGCAGCTTAGAAACTAGCGGACGCTCTTACGAGCAGTACGTC.

The chain employs TRBV5-1 and TRBJ2-7; a possible D gene is TRBD2 (6 bases). Germline CDR1 and CDR2: SGHRS and YFSETQ. Trimming cost V 4 bases and J 2 bases, with 13 bases left between them. This CDR3 region has 14 residues. CDR3: CASSPGLGPYEQYV. CDR3 DNA: TGCGCCAGCAGCCCGGGACTTGGTCCCTACGAGCAGTACGTC.

This chain joins TRBV27 and TRBJ1-5, with 8 bases fitting TRBD1. The germline V gene encodes CDR1 MNHEY and CDR2 SMNVEV (reference sequence). The ends lost 3 bases at V and 2 bases at J; junction bases unmatched: 9. The length of the CDR3 is 17 residues. The CDR3 region has the DNA TGTGCCAGCAGTTTCCGAGGACAGGGAGAAGGCAATCAGCCCCAGCATTTT. It is translated as CASSFRGQGEGNQPQHF.

The chain couples TRBV4-2 to TRBJ1-1; D gene ambiguous. The germline CDR1 and CDR2 sequences are LGHNA and YNFKEQ. This CDR3 has 12 residues. With 4 bases removed from V and 1 base from J, the gap between germline ends came to 4 bases. CDR3 loop: CASSLKNTEAFF. The DNA for the CDR3 is TGTGCCAGCAGCCTAAAGAACACTGAAGCTTTCTTT.

CDR3 sequence reads: CAISDWGTGGNTIYF. In nucleotides, the CDR3 is TGTGCCATCAGTGACTGGGGGACAGGGGGGAACACCATATATTTT. The chain recombines TRBV10-3 with TRBJ1-3; 11 bases are shared with TRBD1. V was clipped by 3 bases and J by 7 bases; unmatched bases: 5. Germline V gene lookup returns CDR1 ENHRY and CDR2 SYGVKD. There are 15 residues in the CDR3.

The chain combines TRBV11-2 with TRBJ2-7; weak D call: TRBD1 (5 bases). The germline CDR1 and CDR2 sequences are SGHAT and FQNNGV. V lost 6 bases, J lost 5 bases, and 17 bases lay in between. This CDR3 region has 14 residues. CDR3 residues: CASSLGAGWDEQYF. The CDR3 nucleotides are TGTGCCAGCAGTCTTGGGGCCGGCTGGGACGAGCAGTACTTC.

This clone has just one count. This chain links TRBV2 with TRBJ1-4, with TRBD1 matching 9 bases. CDR1 and CDR2 from the germline V gene are SNHLY and FYNNEI. This CDR3 contains 15 residues. Unmatched junction bases numbered 5, after V lost 6 bases and J lost 3 bases. For the CDR3, the DNA is TGTGCCAGCAGCGCAACAGGGGGCTCTAATGAAAAACTGTTTTTT. Its protein product is CASSATGGSNEKLFF. Looking up the rest from reference TRBV2 and TRBJ1-4 gives the full variable domain: EPEVTQTPSHQVTQMGQEVILRCVPISNHLYFYWYRQILGQKVEFLVSFYNNEISEKSEIFDDQFSVERPDGSNFTLKIRSTKLEDSAMYFCASSATGGSNEKLFFGSGTQLSVL.

This clone was observed a single time. The CDR3 sequence is CASSFGQGNEKLFF. DNA of the CDR3: TGTGCCAGCAGTTTCGGACAGGGGAATGAAAAACTGTTTTTT. The rearrangement links TRBV28 to TRBJ1-4; 9 bases are shared with TRBD1. The length of the CDR3 is 14 residues. With V trimmed by 3 bases and J by 5 bases, 1 base remained unmatched. The germline gives CDR1 MDHEN, CDR2 SYDVKM.

V usage is TRBV7-8 and J usage is TRBJ1-1; D is undetermined. CDR3 length: 13 amino acids. Germline V gene data show CDR1 as SGHVS and CDR2 as FQNEAQ. Trimming removed 5 bases from V and 1 base from J, with 8 bases in between. CDR3 nucleotide sequence: TGTGCCAGCAGCCCGGGAAGGAACACTGAAGCTTTCTTT. It translates to CASSPGRNTEAFF.

The rearrangement links TRBV10-2 to TRBJ2-7; the D gene is possibly TRBD2 (6 bases). The CDR3 length is 12 residues. The V end was cut by 5 bases, the J end by 4 bases, with 9 bases between. Germline lookup yields CDR1 WSHSY and CDR2 SAAADI. The CDR3 spells CASSLGTYEQYF. The CDR3, as DNA: TGCGCCAGCAGTCTCGGGACTTACGAGCAGTACTTC.

The chain is built from TRBV7-9 and TRBJ2-7; TRBD1 agrees at 7 bases. J lost 4 bases, V lost 4 bases, and 7 bases had no gene match. Germline V gene data show CDR1 as SEHNR and CDR2 as FQNEAQ (reference sequence). The CDR3 runs 14 residues. For the CDR3, the DNA is TGTGCCAGCAGCTCGCCGGGACAGCCATACGAGCAGTACTTC. It specifies CASSSPGQPYEQYF. The full variable domain, rest sourced from reference TRBV7-9 and TRBJ2-7, is DTGVSQNPRHKITKRGQNVTFRCDPISEHNRLYWYRQTLGQGPEFLTYFQNEAQLEKSRLLSDRFSAERPKGSFSTLEIQRTEQGDSAMYLCASSSPGQPYEQYFGPGTRLTVT.

The CDR3 DNA follows: TGTGCCAGCAGTGGCGGGACAGGTATCTACGAGCAGTACTTC. Amino acid sequence: CASSGGTGIYEQYF. The gene calls are TRBV2 and TRBJ2-7, with 8 bases aligning to TRBD1. The V gene's germline CDR1 is SNHLY and CDR2 FYNNEI. Unmatched junction bases numbered 5, after V lost 4 bases and J lost 3 bases. This CDR3 comprises 14 residues.

The V and J genes are TRBV12-1 and TRBJ2-7; TRBD2 is the table's D call, not checked against the DNA. TRBV12-1 is listed as a pseudogene. CDR3 length: 14 amino acids. The CDR3 is CASSLGGFSYEQYF. The CDR3 nucleotides read TGTGCCAGCAGCCTGGGGGGTTTTTCCTACGAGCAGTACTTC.

V gene TRBV5-1 combines with J gene TRBJ2-2; 10 bases agree with TRBD1. Germline V gene data show CDR1 as SGHRS and CDR2 as YFSETQ. The CDR3 covers 17 residues. After removal of 0 bases from V and 2 bases from J, the junction contained 4 bases not matched to a gene. The DNA of the CDR3 is TGCGCCAGCAGCTTGGCCATGACAGGGGGCAACACCGGGGAGCTGTTTTTT. Translating it yields CASSLAMTGGNTGELFF.

The chain has TRBV27 and TRBJ2-7; 7 bases are a match to TRBD1. The germline gives CDR1 MNHEY, CDR2 SMNVEV (reference sequence). After removal of 2 bases from V and 2 bases from J, the junction contained 15 bases not matched to a gene. The CDR3 sequence is 18 residues long. CDR3 sequence reads: CASSLSGFRRQGPYEQYF. CDR3 DNA: TGTGCCAGCAGTTTAAGTGGGTTCCGGAGACAGGGTCCCTACGAGCAGTACTTC.